The 23 T cell receptor beta chains below were found in one sample sequenced in a study of T-cell memory formation after mild COVID-19. From the 5' RACE reads, TCRdb called clonotypes with MiXCR, one entry per CDR3 protein. The sample has some 300,000 distinct CDR3 sequences, 19% seen once. Sequenced input: PBMCs or a T cell subset sorted from them (not recorded which). These receptors all stem from a man aged 18 to 29 who had mild COVID-19 (a few samples of this study predate the infection). Cell type and time point are not known.

The V gene is TRBV6-2 or TRBV6-3, the J gene TRBJ2-7; D is unresolved. From germline, CDR1 is MNHEY and CDR2 SVGEGT. The CDR3 is 14 amino acids. V lost 2 bases and J lost 4, with 12 bases in between. Written as DNA, the CDR3 is TGTGCCAGCAGTTACGAACCGGACGGGTACGAGCAGTACTTC. Translated: CASSYEPDGYEQYF.

The rearrangement uses TRBV6-5 and TRBJ1-1, with D perhaps matching TRBD1 (6 bases). The CDR3 sequence is 13 residues long. Germline V gene sequence: CDR1 MNHEY, CDR2 SVGAGI. V gave up 0 bases and J gave up 10 bases, with 12 bases separating them. The CDR3 is CASSYSSRGAAFF. CDR3 bases: TGTGCCAGCAGTTACTCGAGTAGGGGGGCAGCTTTCTTT.

Only a few counts were recorded for this clonotype. The chain joins TRBV4-3 to TRBJ2-3, with D possibly TRBD1 on 6 matching bases. The CDR3 runs to 16 residues. V lost 0 bases and J lost 0, with 10 bases in between. The germline CDR1 and CDR2 sequences are LGHNA and YSLEER. This CDR3 is CASSQEPGQSTDTQYF. CDR3 nucleotide sequence: TGCGCCAGCAGCCAAGAACCCGGACAGAGCACAGATACGCAGTATTTT.

This chain links TRBV10-3 with TRBJ2-7, with a weak D call TRBD1 (6 bases). CDR1 is ENHRY, CDR2 SYGVKD, per germline. The CDR3 extends over 15 amino acids. V was shortened by 6 bases and J by 0 bases, with 15 bases between the two germline ends. CDR3 sequence: CAIRGTFPYSYEQYV. CDR3 nucleotide sequence: TGTGCCATCAGAGGGACATTTCCTTACTCCTACGAGCAGTACGTC.

This clonotype was seen more than once but under ten times. This sequence joins TRBV4-3 and TRBJ1-2, with D unclear. The germline V gene has CDR1 LGHNA and CDR2 YSLEER. The CDR3 has 16 residues. Trimming took off 1 base at V and 4 bases at J, with 16 bases between the two ends. The CDR3, as DNA: TGCGCCAGCAGCCAAGTTATCCGGGTATGGGGCTATGGCTACACCTTC. As protein: CASSQVIRVWGYGYTF.

J is TRBJ2-3 and V is TRBV6-2 or TRBV6-3; a possible D gene is TRBD2 (6 bases). V shed 5 bases and J shed 5 bases, with 17 bases lying between them. The V gene's germline CDR1 is MNHEY and CDR2 SVGEGT. The length of the CDR3 is 15 residues. CDR3 region: CASSSAPAGGDTQYF. The CDR3 DNA follows: TGTGCCAGCAGTAGCGCCCCTGCCGGGGGAGATACGCAGTATTTT.

This clonotype was observed a few times. The V gene is TRBV5-1, the J gene TRBJ1-2; D not certain. V lost 1 base, J lost 4 bases, and 11 bases lay in between. Germline CDR1 reads SGHRS; CDR2 reads YFSETQ. There are 14 residues in the CDR3. The CDR3 region is CASSLIRAGYGYTF. As DNA, the CDR3 is TGCGCCAGCAGCTTGATCCGGGCAGGCTATGGCTACACCTTC.

This clonotype was observed a few times. The chain has TRBV2 and TRBJ1-5; possible D gene TRBD1, 5 bases. Trimming stripped 3 bases from V and 7 bases from J, with 16 bases between. The V gene's germline CDR1 is SNHLY and CDR2 FYNNEI. The CDR3 loop spans 15 amino acids. CDR3 region: CASSDDRTGTQPQHF. The CDR3, as DNA: TGTGCCAGCAGTGATGATCGAACGGGGACGCAGCCCCAGCATTTT. The full variable domain, completed using reference TRBV2 and TRBJ1-5, is EPEVTQTPSHQVTQMGQEVILRCVPISNHLYFYWYRQILGQKVEFLVSFYNNEISEKSEIFDDQFSVERPDGSNFTLKIRSTKLEDSAMYFCASSDDRTGTQPQHFGDGTRLSIL.

Of note for this clonotype: One end of the junction is discordant with germline, which a read error may explain. The chain has TRBV6-6 and TRBJ1-3; 7 positions agree with TRBD1. This CDR3 comprises 12 residues. Germline V gives CDR1 MNHNY, CDR2 SVGAGI (reference sequence). The CDR3 is CASSSEDRPTRF. The CDR3 bases are TGTGCCAGCAGTTCAGAGGACAGGCCGACCAGGTTT.

The gene calls are TRBV5-1 and TRBJ2-3; 7 bases line up with TRBD2. The CDR3 has 13 residues. V dropped 9 bases and J dropped 2; count of bases not matched to a gene: 6. Germline V gene sequence: CDR1 SGHRS, CDR2 YFSETQ. The CDR3 reads CATSSGYTDTQYF. The CDR3 nucleotides are TGCGCCACCTCTAGCGGTTACACAGATACGCAGTATTTT.

Here the CDR3 DNA reads TGTGCCAGTAGTATAGATGCCCGGGACAGCGATACGCAGTATTTT. Its protein product is CASSIDARDSDTQYF. The chain employs TRBV19 and TRBJ2-3, with 7 bases aligning to TRBD1. The V segment lost 0 bases and the J segment 6 bases; nucleotides outside the gene matches: 6. The CDR3 length is 15 residues. Germline CDR1 LNHDA, CDR2 SQIVND (reference sequence).

The rearrangement uses TRBV4-1 and TRBJ1-5, with D possibly being TRBD1 (6 bases). Germline loops: CDR1 MGHRA, CDR2 YSYEKL. The CDR3 is 14 amino acids. Trimming cost V 6 bases and J 3 bases, with 12 bases left between them. Here the CDR3 DNA reads TGCGCCAGCAGTCGAGGGGGACTCAATCAGCCCCAGCATTTT. The encoded protein is CASSRGGLNQPQHF.

This clonotype was found many times. The J gene is TRBJ2-5, the V gene TRBV5-6; tentatively, D is TRBD2 (5 bases). V was cut by 3 bases and J by 2 bases, with 8 bases left in between. The germline V gene has CDR1 SGHDT and CDR2 YYEEEE. The CDR3 extends over 13 amino acids. DNA for the CDR3: TGTGCCAGCAGCTCCGGGATTCAAGAGACCCAGTACTTC. It translates to CASSSGIQETQYF. Full variable domain (missing parts from reference TRBV5-6 and TRBJ2-5): DAGVTQSPTHLIKTRGQQVTLRCSPKSGHDTVSWYQQALGQGPQFIFQYYEEEERQRGNFPDRFSGHQFPNYSSELNVNALLLGDSALYLCASSSGIQETQYFGPGTRLLVL.

The chain employs TRBV24-1 and TRBJ2-5; 13 bases match TRBD2. Trimming cost V 10 bases and J 2 bases; bases outside gene matches: 9. The germline gives CDR1 KGHDR, CDR2 SFDVKD. The CDR3 sequence is 16 residues long. CDR3 DNA sequence: TGTGCCACGGGTACAGGACTAGCGGGGGATCAAGAGACCCAGTACTTC. Translation gives CATGTGLAGDQETQYF.

In this sample, this clonotype turned up a few times. The chain is built from TRBV3-1 and TRBJ1-2, with 10 nucleotides matching TRBD1. Germline values: CDR1 LGHDT, CDR2 YNNKEL (reference sequence). This CDR3 contains 15 residues. V shed 2 bases and J 8 bases; nucleotides not matched to a gene: 8. The DNA for the CDR3 is TGTGCCAGCAGCCAATCCGGGACAGGGGTACCGGGCTACACCTTC. Its protein product is CASSQSGTGVPGYTF. Supplemented by reference TRBV3-1 and TRBJ1-2, the full variable domain reads DTAVSQTPKYLVTQMGNDKSIKCEQNLGHDTMYWYKQDSKKFLKIMFSYNNKELIINETVPNRFSPKSPDKAHLNLHINSLELGDSAVYFCASSQSGTGVPGYTFGSGTRLTVV.

This clonotype was seen at least ten times. V usage is TRBV5-5 and J usage is TRBJ2-7; 11 bases match TRBD1. CDR1 is SGHKS, CDR2 YYEKEE, per germline (reference sequence). The CDR3 spans 13 residues. J lost 4 bases, V lost 4 bases, and 1 base had no gene match. The DNA of the CDR3 is TGTGCCAGCAGCCGGGACAGGGGGTACGAGCAGTACTTC. Translated, it gives CASSRDRGYEQYF.

This chain connects TRBV25-1 to TRBJ1-4; D gene unclear. This CDR3 comprises 12 residues. V dropped 7 bases and J dropped 5 bases, with 8 bases sitting between them. Germline V gene sequence: CDR1 MGHDK, CDR2 SYGVNS. The CDR3 is CASNTRNEKLFF. CDR3 coding DNA: TGTGCCAGCAACACAAGGAATGAAAAACTGTTTTTT.

This clonotype was counted a few times. The V and J genes are TRBV23-1 and TRBJ2-3; TRBD1 is a possible D gene (6 bases). TRBV23-1 is an ORF for which the function is uncertain. The V end was cut by 6 bases, the J end by 5 bases, with 18 bases between. The CDR3 totals 15 residues. CDR3 sequence: CASSQGGHWLDTQYF. The CDR3 DNA reads as TGCGCCAGCAGCCAAGGGGGTCATTGGTTAGATACGCAGTATTTT.

This clonotype came up a few times. The chain links TRBV5-1 to TRBJ2-3, with TRBD1 identical over 10 bases. Germline V gives CDR1 SGHRS, CDR2 YFSETQ. The CDR3 has 16 amino acids. After removal of 3 bases from V and 11 bases from J, the junction contained 15 bases not matched to a gene. CDR3 nucleotides: TGCGCCAGCAGCTCGAGGGACAGGGGACCCGCGGGTGGGCAGTATTTT. Amino acid sequence: CASSSRDRGPAGGQYF.

The table lists this clonotype with a few counts. The rearrangement uses TRBV20-1 and TRBJ2-2; 8 bases map to TRBD2. Germline CDR1 DFQATT, CDR2 SNEGSKA (reference sequence). CDR3 length: 15 amino acids. V was clipped by 3 bases and J by 5 bases; unmatched bases: 8. CDR3 in DNA: TGCAGTGCTAGGATCCACGGGGGGGGGACCGGGGAGCTGTTTTTT. Its translation is CSARIHGGGTGELFF.

This clonotype was counted between two and nine times. The chain combines TRBV2 with TRBJ2-7; D call uncertain. V lost 1 base, J lost 0 bases, and 4 bases lay in between. CDR1 is SNHLY, CDR2 FYNNEI, per germline. The CDR3 is made up of 13 amino acids. CDR3 nucleotides: TGTGCCAGCAGTGAAGGCAACTCCTACGAGCAGTACTTC. This encodes CASSEGNSYEQYF.

The CDR3 DNA follows: TGCAGCGTTTTGACGGGTACAGATACGCAGTATTTT. This codes for CSVLTGTDTQYF. This chain uses TRBV29-1 with TRBJ2-3; D is unresolved. The CDR3 is 12 residues long. Germline V gene data show CDR1 as SQVTM and CDR2 as ANQGSEA. V lost 5 bases to trimming and J lost 3 bases, with 9 bases between them.

This clonotype came up a few times. The chain joins TRBV9 to TRBJ2-2; TRBD1 aligns across 8 bases. The length of the CDR3 is 17 residues. CDR1 SGDLS and CDR2 YYNGEE come from the germline V gene. V lost 0 bases and J lost 6; bases outside the gene matches: 10. CDR3 in DNA: TGTGCCAGCAGCGTAGGTGTTGGGCAGGGGGCCCCCGGGGAGCTGTTTTTT. Its translation is CASSVGVGQGAPGELFF.